One sample yielded the 5 T cell receptor beta chains listed below, sequenced in a study of blood T cell repertoires in COVID-19. Sequencing used immunoSEQ multiplex PCR; TCRdb keeps in-frame clones, though not all of them. The sample holds about 160,000 clones; 81% are singletons and the top ten take around 5.3%. The source material was PBMCs or T cells enriched from blood (not recorded which). The source of these receptors is a woman in her 40s with acute COVID-19.

The CDR3 is CASSFHSGTGPGEQYF. The DNA of the CDR3 is TGTGCCAGCAGTTTCCACTCAGGGACTGGCCCTGGTGAGCAGTACTTC. The chain joins TRBV27 to TRBJ2-7; TRBD2 might be the D (6 bases). CDR1 is MNHEY, CDR2 SMNVEV, per germline (reference sequence). The length of the CDR3 is 16 residues. V was clipped by 3 bases and J by 7 bases, with 22 bases between them.

The rearrangement joins TRBV30 to TRBJ2-1, with a weak D call TRBD1 (6 bases). The CDR3 sequence is 13 residues long. Trimming removed 7 bases from V and 3 bases from J, with 13 bases in between. Looked up from germline, CDR1 is GTSNPN and CDR2 is SVGIG (reference sequence). The CDR3 loop is CALQGRGYNEQFF. CDR3 sequence (DNA): TGTGCCTTACAGGGTCGGGGCTACAATGAGCAGTTCTTC.

CDR3 amino acids: CASSKGPGQGASGRSDEQFF. Here the CDR3 DNA reads TGTGCCAGCAGCAAAGGCCCGGGACAGGGGGCATCGGGTAGGAGCGATGAGCAGTTCTTC. The chain uses TRBV21-1 and TRBJ2-1; the table's D gene call, TRBD1, was not cross checked with the DNA. TRBV21-1 is a pseudogene. The CDR3 has 20 amino acids.

The chain links TRBV2 to TRBJ1-5; D is ambiguous. Trimming took off 6 bases at V and 3 bases at J, with 6 bases between the two ends. Germline lookup yields CDR1 SNHLY and CDR2 FYNNEI. The CDR3 has 12 residues. The chain's CDR3 is CASSGSNQPQHF. CDR3 bases: TGTGCCAGCAGCGGGTCCAATCAGCCCCAGCATTTT. The complete variable domain, with remaining parts taken from reference TRBV2 and TRBJ1-5, reads EPEVTQTPSHQVTQMGQEVILRCVPISNHLYFYWYRQILGQKVEFLVSFYNNEISEKSEIFDDQFSVERPDGSNFTLKIRSTKLEDSAMYFCASSGSNQPQHFGDGTRLSIL.

This clone was seen more than once but under ten times. A read error may produce the germline difference seen at one junction end. CDR3 coding DNA: TGTGCCAGCAGCTTGGGGACAGGGGACAATCAGGCCCAGCATTTT. This sequence encodes CASSLGTGDNQAQHF. The genes are TRBV5-5 and TRBJ1-5; 9 bases agree with TRBD1. There are 15 residues in the CDR3. CDR1 is SGHKS, CDR2 YYEKEE, per germline (reference sequence).